The clone carrying this T cell receptor beta chain was seen a few times. Its antigen remains unidentified. This sample was taken from a study of post-analysis software for immune sequencing data. Unique molecular identifiers tagged the TCR beta cDNA libraries. Via MiXCR, TCRdb re-called the PCR reads, giving one row per CDR3 protein. The sample includes 500,000 to 600,000 distinct CDR3 sequences, around 47% of them seen just once. Overall study findings and caveats: Five TRBV segments, including TRBV5-6, TRBV5-1 and TRBV20-1, were more frequent in patients than controls. Batch-matched samples strongly co-clustered by F measure.

CDR1 is MNHNY and CDR2 is SVGAGI in the germline V gene (reference sequence). V was shortened by 5 bases and J by 1 base, with 6 bases between the two germline ends. The CDR3 has 12 amino acids. The sequenced sample was blood. This receptor was taken from a girl between 10 and 17 years old with multiple sclerosis. V is TRBV6-6 and J is TRBJ2-7; no firm D call. The CDR3 spells CASSARSYEQYF. CDR3 nucleotide sequence: TGTGCCAGCAGTGCCCGATCCTACGAGCAGTACTTC.